The present T cell receptor (beta chain) was sequenced within a study of blood T cells in healthy people across ages. Primers used in a second PCR of roughly 7 to 12 cycles were a sample-barcoded 5' primer and a J-beta primer mix. TCRdb used MiXCR to reprocess the 5' RACE reads, holding one entry per CDR3 protein. This table has roughly 800,000 distinct CDR3 sequences, about 48% appearing once. This CDR3 is built from 14 residues. Trimming stripped 2 bases from V and 6 bases from J, with 13 bases between. Germline CDR1 MNHNY, CDR2 SVGAGI (reference sequence). The source material was blood. This TCR was sampled from a man older than 75 in good health. The chain couples TRBV6-6 to TRBJ1-2; D not resolved. The CDR3, as DNA: TGTGCCAGCAGTTACCCCGACATCTTCGATGGCTACACCTTC. The encoded protein is CASSYPDIFDGYTF.